The subject of this entry is one T cell receptor beta chain. The record originates from a study of blood T cell repertoires in COVID-19. Study-level information: Samples came from the United States, Italy and Spain, spanning acute and convalescent COVID-19. PBMCs, B-cell-depleted T cells, or T cells were the source of the cDNA or gDNA that made up the material.

In the authors' workflow: Amplification from reference gene primers served as the basis for estimated nucleated cell counts. Generated by immunoSEQ multiplex PCR, the TCRdb table keeps only in-frame clones and is missing some. V and J calls plus clone size are reproduced from that table; the DNA served to infer D and trimming. The sample carries approximately 300,000 clones, 80% to 90% recorded once. The germline V gene has CDR1 LNHDA and CDR2 SQIVND (reference sequence). J was trimmed by 2 bases and V by 5 bases; bases with no gene match: 9. This CDR3 comprises 17 residues. Source material: peripheral blood. The TCR sequence derives from a man aged 35 to 55 with acute or convalescent COVID-19. The chain joins TRBV19 to TRBJ2-6; 7 positions match TRBD1. The CDR3 sequence is CASSPTPTGTGANVLTF. CDR3 nucleotide sequence: TGTGCCAGTAGTCCAACCCCGACAGGGACTGGGGCCAACGTCCTGACTTTC. Full variable domain (outside the CDR3, taken from reference TRBV19 and TRBJ2-6): DGGITQSPKYLFRKEGQNVTLSCEQNLNHDAMYWYRQDPGQGLRLIYYSQIVNDFQKGDIAEGYSVSREKKESFPLTVTSAQKNPTAFYLCASSPTPTGTGANVLTFGAGSRLTVL.